This is a list of T cell receptor beta chains from one sample in a study of T-cell reconstitution after alpha-beta-depleted transplantation in children. TCRdb reprocessed the PCR reads via MiXCR and lists one record per CDR3 protein. The sample lists roughly 570,000 distinct CDR3 sequences; approximately 30% were seen once. The specimen was PBMCs, collected before TCRalphabeta/CD19-depleted stem cell transplant. The receptors here all came from a boy younger than two with Wiskott-Aldrich syndrome, due to receive a stem cell transplant. CDR3s include the opening cysteine and the closing phenylalanine or tryptophan. The D gene is left open where the match is weak. Some rows mark clone size as missing; the rest say once, few, many or name a class of expanded clone.

many TRBJ2-5 13 NA TRBV3-1 TGTGCCAGCAGCCAAGTATTGGAGGAGACCCAGTACTTC CASSQVLEETQYF
few TRBJ2-7 17 TRBD2 TRBV12-3/TRBV12-4 TGTGCCAGCAGTTTAAGGCTAGCGGGGACTCGTGGCTACGAGCAGTACTTC CASSLRLAGTRGYEQYF
once TRBJ1-5 14 NA TRBV28 TGTGCCAGCACAGGGGTGGAGAGCAATCAGCCCCAGCATTTT CASTGVESNQPQHF
NA TRBJ2-2 15 TRBD2 TRBV27 TGTGCCACCAGCGGGAGGGCCATGGGCACCGGGGAGCTGTTTTTT CATSGRAMGTGELFF
many TRBJ1-1 14 TRBD1 TRBV5-1 TGCGCCAGCAGCCTAGACAGGGGTGGCACTGAAGCTTTCTTT CASSLDRGGTEAFF
NA TRBJ2-1 14 TRBD1 TRBV27 TGTGCCAGTTGGCTAGGACAGGGGCTCAATGAGCAGTTCTTC CASWLGQGLNEQFF
once TRBJ2-2 17 NA TRBV12-3/TRBV12-4 TGTCCCAGCAGTTTAGCCGACGGGACCATACTGACCGGGGAGCTGTTTTTT CPSSLADGTILTGELFF
few TRBJ1-5 17 NA TRBV28 TGTGCCAGCAGCCGTCGGGACAAAACTTTAAGCAATCAGCCCCAGCATTTT CASSRRDKTLSNQPQHF
NA TRBJ1-1 17 TRBD1 TRBV7-9 TGTGCCAGCAGCTTAGGGGGGACAGGGAGAGGCGCCACTGAAGCTTTCTTT CASSLGGTGRGATEAFF
NA TRBJ2-1 15 TRBD2 TRBV24-1 TGTGCCACCAGCGTAAGCGGGAGCGCCTACAATGAGCAGTTCTTC CATSVSGSAYNEQFF
NA TRBJ1-5 13 NA TRBV3-1 TGTGCCAGCAGCCAAATGGGTTACCAGCCCCAGCATTTT CASSQMGYQPQHF
NA TRBJ1-2 16 NA TRBV12-3/TRBV12-4 TGTGCCAGCACCATCTTTCTCGCATCCACCAACTATGGCTACACCTTC CASTIFLASTNYGYTF
NA TRBJ1-1 14 TRBD1 TRBV7-2 TGTGCCAGCAGCTTAGCGACAGGGAGGACTGAAGCTTTCTTT CASSLATGRTEAFF
NA TRBJ2-7 16 TRBD1 TRBV7-6 TGTGCCAGCAGCTTAGCGCTCAGGGGGTCCCTCTACGAGCAGTACTTC CASSLALRGSLYEQYF
NA TRBJ1-5 15 TRBD1 TRBV19 TGTGCCAGTAGCACAGGGGAAGGCTTAGGTCAGCCCCAGCATTTT CASSTGEGLGQPQHF
NA TRBJ2-5 14 TRBD1 TRBV5-1 TGCGCCAGCAGCTCGGGCCAGGGGGTGGGGACCCAGTACTTC CASSSGQGVGTQYF
few TRBJ2-4 14 NA TRBV20-1 TGCAGTGCTAGAGATGGGGGAGGTCCCGACATTCAGTACTTC CSARDGGGPDIQYF
NA TRBJ2-3 17 TRBD2 TRBV9 TGTGCCAGCAGCGTAGATCCTAGCGGGAGAGTGGAAGATACGCAGTATTTT CASSVDPSGRVEDTQYF
NA TRBJ2-7 14 TRBD1 TRBV19 TGTGCCAGTAGACTTAGACAGGGGAACTACGAGCAGTACTTC CASRLRQGNYEQYF
few TRBJ1-6 15 NA TRBV11-2 TGTGCCAGCAGCTTAAGATCCGGGGGTGGTTCACCCCTCCACTTT CASSLRSGGGSPLHF
NA TRBJ2-1 14 TRBD2 TRBV20-1 TGCAGTGCTAGACCGGGACTAGCGGGCAATGAGCAGTTCTTC CSARPGLAGNEQFF
few TRBJ1-2 14 TRBD1 TRBV9 TGTGCCAGCAGCACGGGACAGGCCAACTATGGCTACACCTTC CASSTGQANYGYTF
NA TRBJ2-1 16 TRBD1 TRBV4-1 TGCGCCAGCAGCCAACCGACCGGGACAGGGCCGAATGAGCAGTTCTTC CASSQPTGTGPNEQFF
few TRBJ1-5 14 NA TRBV7-2 TGTGCCAGCAGCAGAGACAGCGCGCATCAGCCCCAGCATTTT CASSRDSAHQPQHF
NA TRBJ2-6 17 NA TRBV5-1 TGCGCCAGCAGCCGTCGGGCTGACCACTCCGGGGCCAACGTCCTGACTTTC CASSRRADHSGANVLTF
NA TRBJ1-5 14 NA TRBV6-1 TGTGCCAGCAGTACATTGGGAGGACCTCAGCCCCAGCATTTT CASSTLGGPQPQHF
few TRBJ2-5 17 NA TRBV7-6 TGTGCCAGCAGCAGACGAGGGGCGAGTGGCCCCCAAGAGACCCAGTACTTC CASSRRGASGPQETQYF
NA TRBJ2-2 16 TRBD1 TRBV5-1 TGCGCCAGCAGCTCCACAGGGGGTACGAACACCGGGGAGCTGTTTTTT CASSSTGGTNTGELFF
NA TRBJ2-1 14 NA TRBV9 TGTGCCAGCAGCGGGGCGAGGGGAAACAATGAGCAGTTCTTC CASSGARGNNEQFF
NA TRBJ2-1 16 TRBD2 TRBV7-6 TGTGCCAGCAGCTTAGTCTTGGGCGGACTAGCGACCGAGCAGTTCTTC CASSLVLGGLATEQFF
NA TRBJ2-3 19 TRBD2 TRBV6-5 TGTGCCAGCAGTTACCAACTCGGACCGACTAGCGGGAGCCCAGATACGCAGTATTTT CASSYQLGPTSGSPDTQYF
once TRBJ2-2 15 NA TRBV7-2 TGTGCCAGCAGCCCCCTCGGGACGAACACCGGGGAGCTGTTTTTT CASSPLGTNTGELFF
few TRBJ2-5 12 NA TRBV29-1 TGCAGCGTTTTCGAGGGGTCGAAGACCCAGTACTTC CSVFEGSKTQYF
once TRBJ2-1 12 NA TRBV10-3 TGTGCCATCAGTGTCCCTAGCGATGAGCAGTTCTTC CAISVPSDEQFF
NA TRBJ1-1 14 TRBD1 TRBV12-3/TRBV12-4 TGTGCCAGCAGTATCCAGGGGGCTCGGACTGAAGCTTTCTTT CASSIQGARTEAFF
few TRBJ2-3 14 NA TRBV12-3/TRBV12-4 TGTGCCAGCAGTCACGGATTCGACACAGATACGCAGTATTTT CASSHGFDTDTQYF